This T cell receptor beta chain was observed in a study of CD8 T cells in ankylosing spondylitis. Study-level points and caveats: Ankylosing spondylitis blood seemed to carry a telltale TCR beta motif made of under ten highly homologous variants.

With regard to this clonotype: The antigen is undetermined.

The TCR beta libraries were generated through quantitative 5'-RACE incorporating molecular barcodes. TCRdb itself ran the 5' RACE reads through MiXCR, one entry per CDR3 protein. Of approximately 260,000 distinct CDR3 sequences in the sample, over 15% are singletons; the top ten hold 25% to 40%. Germline V gives CDR1 SGHRS, CDR2 YFSETQ. The V end lost 6 bases, the J end lost 3 bases, and 25 bases lay between the germline ends. The CDR3 totals 17 residues. Source material: blood, either unsorted or a sorted T cell fraction (not recorded which). The rearrangement links TRBV5-1 to TRBJ2-7, with a weak D call TRBD1 (6 bases). The receptor was derived from a male donor with ankylosing spondylitis or in good health (not recorded which). The CDR3 reads CASTGTDSTGLYYEQYF. CDR3 nucleotides: TGCGCCAGCACCGGGACCGATTCGACAGGTTTATACTACGAGCAGTACTTC.